These 13 T cell receptor beta chains originate from one sample sequenced in a study of T cell repertoires in cytomegalovirus infection. Using its own MiXCR run on the reads, TCRdb lists one record per CDR3 protein. The table lists under 250,000 distinct CDR3 sequences, 6% to 8% of them singletons. Material: PBMCs. The receptor source for this set is a human donor in good health (CMV status not recorded). Some clones in this sample may be carry-over from other donors' samples.

This clonotype occurred many times. The gene calls are TRBV20-1 and TRBJ1-2; 7 positions match TRBD1. This CDR3 contains 16 residues. The ends lost 0 bases at V and 3 bases at J; junction bases unmatched: 10. The germline CDR1 and CDR2 sequences are DFQATT and SNEGSKA (reference sequence). CDR3 residues: CSARDWLKGADYGYTF. The CDR3 DNA follows: TGCAGTGCTAGAGACTGGTTAAAGGGGGCAGACTATGGCTACACCTTC.

This clonotype showed up many times. This chain connects TRBV6-2 or TRBV6-3 to TRBJ2-1, with 9 bases lining up with TRBD2. J gave up 16 bases and V 4 bases, and 8 bases lay outside the gene matches. This CDR3 contains 12 residues. Germline-derived CDR1 and CDR2 are MNHEY and SVGEGT. CDR3 loop: CASSFLAGYPFF. CDR3 in DNA: TGTGCCAGCAGTTTTCTAGCGGGGTACCCTTTCTTC.

In this sample, this clonotype turned up many times. The chain uses TRBV28 and TRBJ2-2; a weak D match, TRBD1 (6 bases). The V end lost 5 bases, the J end lost 2 bases, and 18 bases lay between the germline ends. The CDR3 is made up of 17 amino acids. Germline V gene data show CDR1 as MDHEN and CDR2 as SYDVKM. CDR3 bases: TGTGCCAGCAGTGGCCTACTACAGGGAATAAACACCGGGGAGCTGTTTTTT. Protein: CASSGLLQGINTGELFF.

This clonotype has ten or more counts. The chain uses TRBV6-2 or TRBV6-3 and TRBJ2-1, with 11 bases fitting TRBD1. J gave up 3 bases and V 2 bases, and 12 bases lay outside the gene matches. This CDR3 is built from 19 residues. The V gene's germline CDR1 is MNHEY and CDR2 SVGEGT. CDR3: CASSYPELTGTGGYNEQFF. The CDR3 coding sequence is TGTGCCAGCAGTTACCCAGAACTAACCGGGACAGGGGGCTACAATGAGCAGTTCTTC.

This clonotype was seen at least ten times. The chain uses TRBV10-1 and TRBJ2-5; D is unresolved. Between the trimmed V and J ends, which lost 4 bases and 2 bases, there was a span of 8 bases. The CDR3 spans 13 residues. Germline-derived CDR1 and CDR2 are WNHNN and SYGVQD (reference sequence). This CDR3 is CASSGEVQETQYF. The CDR3 DNA reads TGCGCCAGCAGTGGAGAGGTACAAGAGACCCAGTACTTC.

This clonotype was seen repeatedly, ten times or more. The chain combines TRBV20-1 with TRBJ1-3, with TRBD1 as a possible D gene (5 bases). This CDR3 is built from 15 residues. V was cut by 3 bases and J by 0 bases, with 12 bases left in between. Per germline, CDR1 DFQATT and CDR2 SNEGSKA (reference sequence). The CDR3 reads CSASSGANSGNTIYF. In DNA form, the CDR3 reads TGCAGTGCTAGTAGCGGGGCGAACTCTGGAAACACCATATATTTT.

This clonotype was counted many times. The chain links TRBV19 to TRBJ2-3, with D possibly matching TRBD1 (6 bases). Germline lookup yields CDR1 LNHDA and CDR2 SQIVND (reference sequence). Trimming shortened V by 3 bases and J by 2 bases, and 15 bases separated the two germline ends. This CDR3 region has 16 residues. The CDR3 DNA is TGTGCCAGTAGTATTACCGGACAGCTTATCACAGATACGCAGTATTTT. Its translation is CASSITGQLITDTQYF. Full variable domain (rest looked up from reference TRBV19 and TRBJ2-3): DGGITQSPKYLFRKEGQNVTLSCEQNLNHDAMYWYRQDPGQGLRLIYYSQIVNDFQKGDIAEGYSVSREKKESFPLTVTSAQKNPTAFYLCASSITGQLITDTQYFGPGTRLTVL.

The chain links TRBV6-5 to TRBJ1-2; TRBD1 agrees at 7 bases. Germline CDR1 MNHEY, CDR2 SVGAGI. CDR3 length: 15 amino acids. The junction had 8 bases not matched to a gene; V was cut back by 4 bases and J by 3 bases. The CDR3 sequence is CASSSRIGGYYGYTF. CDR3 in DNA: TGTGCCAGCAGTTCCAGGATAGGGGGCTACTATGGCTACACCTTC.

The genes are TRBV20-1 and TRBJ2-5; D perhaps matches TRBD2 (7 bases). Trimming pared 6 bases from V and 4 bases from J, leaving 15 bases between. CDR3 size: 13 residues. Looked up from germline, CDR1 is DFQATT and CDR2 is SNEGSKA (reference sequence). The chain's CDR3 is CSAYGGRLETQYF. CDR3 bases: TGCAGTGCGTACGGGGGGCGGCTAGAGACCCAGTACTTC.

This clonotype was seen many times. V is TRBV29-1 and J is TRBJ1-1; 7 nucleotides match TRBD1. This CDR3 is 14 amino acids long. V was clipped by 5 bases and J by 0 bases; unmatched bases: 6. Germline V gene lookup returns CDR1 SQVTM and CDR2 ANQGSEA. The chain's CDR3 is CSVREGGMNTEAFF. The CDR3 DNA sequence: TGCAGCGTTCGTGAAGGGGGCATGAACACTGAAGCTTTCTTT.

This clonotype appeared many times. The rearrangement links TRBV12-3 or TRBV12-4 to TRBJ1-1; D remains ambiguous. The CDR3 extends over 14 amino acids. V lost 1 base and J lost 4, with 10 bases in between. CDR3 loop: CASSLVALGTEAFF. CDR3 sequence (DNA): TGTGCCAGCAGTTTAGTAGCCTTGGGCACTGAAGCTTTCTTT.

The table lists this clonotype with many counts. The rearrangement joins TRBV6-6 to TRBJ1-2, with a weak D call TRBD1 (5 bases). Germline V gene sequence: CDR1 MNHNY, CDR2 SVGAGI (reference sequence). V was trimmed by 1 base and J by 8 bases, leaving 11 bases between them. The CDR3 runs 13 residues. This CDR3 reads CASSYFRWDGYTF. The DNA of the CDR3 is TGTGCCAGCAGTTACTTTCGGTGGGACGGCTACACCTTC.

This clonotype was observed many times. The chain carries TRBV7-9 and TRBJ1-4, with D possibly matching TRBD1 (5 bases). The germline V and J ends were trimmed by 5 bases and 7 bases, with 11 bases remaining between them. Germline CDR1 SEHNR, CDR2 FQNEAQ (reference sequence). This CDR3 is 13 amino acids long. The CDR3 coding sequence is TGTGCCAGCAGCCTCAGGGAAGGTGAAAAACTGTTTTTT. Translation: CASSLREGEKLFF.